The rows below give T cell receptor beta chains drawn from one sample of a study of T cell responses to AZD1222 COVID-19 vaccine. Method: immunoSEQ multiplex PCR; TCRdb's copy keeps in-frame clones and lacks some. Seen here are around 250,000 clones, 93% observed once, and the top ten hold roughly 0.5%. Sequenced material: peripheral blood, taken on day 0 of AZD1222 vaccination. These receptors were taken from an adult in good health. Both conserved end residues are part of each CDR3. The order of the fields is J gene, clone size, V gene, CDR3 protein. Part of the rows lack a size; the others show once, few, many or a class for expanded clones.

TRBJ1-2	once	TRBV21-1	CASSKSKGGYTF
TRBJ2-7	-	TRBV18	CASSPSRAEQYF
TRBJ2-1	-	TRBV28	CASSSGNEQFF
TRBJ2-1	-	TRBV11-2	CASSYRTSPNYNEQFF
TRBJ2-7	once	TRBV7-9	CASSKAGGSEQYF
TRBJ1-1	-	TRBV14	CASSQLSLNTEAFF
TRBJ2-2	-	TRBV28	CASSLAGNTGELFF
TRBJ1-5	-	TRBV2	CASSGDSNQPQHF
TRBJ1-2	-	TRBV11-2	CASSPDRGLRSFGYTF
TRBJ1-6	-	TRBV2	CASSPWEGMNSPLHF
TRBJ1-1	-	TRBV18	CASSPDKLNTEAFF